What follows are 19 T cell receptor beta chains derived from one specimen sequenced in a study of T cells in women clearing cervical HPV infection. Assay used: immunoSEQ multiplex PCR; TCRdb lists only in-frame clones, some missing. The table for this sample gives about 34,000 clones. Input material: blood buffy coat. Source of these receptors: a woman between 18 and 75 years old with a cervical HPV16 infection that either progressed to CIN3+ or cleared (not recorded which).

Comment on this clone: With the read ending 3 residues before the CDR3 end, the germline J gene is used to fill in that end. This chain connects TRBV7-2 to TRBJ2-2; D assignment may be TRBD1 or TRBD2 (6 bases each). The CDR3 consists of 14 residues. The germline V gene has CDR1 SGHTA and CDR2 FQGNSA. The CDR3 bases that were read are TGTGCCAGCAGCTTAGACAGGGAGGTTGGAGGG. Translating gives CASSLDREVGG. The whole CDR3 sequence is CASSLDREVGGLFF.

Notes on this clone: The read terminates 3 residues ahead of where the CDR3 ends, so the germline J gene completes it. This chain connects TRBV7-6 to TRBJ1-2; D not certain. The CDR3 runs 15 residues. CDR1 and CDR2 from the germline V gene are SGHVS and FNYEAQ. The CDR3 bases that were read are TGTGCCAGCAGCTTAGGTCGAGCGGGAGCCTACGAC. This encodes CASSLGRAGAYD. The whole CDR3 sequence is CASSLGRAGAYDYTF.

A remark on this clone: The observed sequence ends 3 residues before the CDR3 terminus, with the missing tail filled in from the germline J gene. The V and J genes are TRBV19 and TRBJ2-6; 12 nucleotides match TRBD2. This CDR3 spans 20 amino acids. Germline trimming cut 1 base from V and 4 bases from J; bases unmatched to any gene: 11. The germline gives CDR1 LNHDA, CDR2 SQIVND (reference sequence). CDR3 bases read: TGTGCCAGTAGTATAGTCGCTAGCGGGAGGGCCTCGGGGGGGGCCAACGTC. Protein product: CASSIVASGRASGGANV. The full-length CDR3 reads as CASSIVASGRASGGANVLTF.

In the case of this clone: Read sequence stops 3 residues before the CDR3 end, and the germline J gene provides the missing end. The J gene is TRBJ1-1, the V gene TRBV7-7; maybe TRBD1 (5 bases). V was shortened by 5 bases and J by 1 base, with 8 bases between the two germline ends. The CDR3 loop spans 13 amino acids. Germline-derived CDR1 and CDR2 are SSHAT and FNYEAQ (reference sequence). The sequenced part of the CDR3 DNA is TGTGCCAGCAGCCGTGACAGGAACACTGAA. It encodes CASSRDRNTE. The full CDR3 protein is CASSRDRNTEAFF. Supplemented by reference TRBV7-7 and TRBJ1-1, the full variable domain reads GAGVSQSPRYKVTKRGQDVTLRCDPISSHATLYWYQQALGQGPEFLTYFNYEAQPDKSGLPSDRFSAERPEGSISTLTIQRTEQRDSAMYRCASSRDRNTEAFFGQGTRLTVV.

CDR3 DNA, as far as it was read: TGCGCCAGCAGCTTGGAACTAGCGGATCAAGAGACC. It specifies CASSLELADQET. The entire CDR3 protein reads CASSLELADQETQYF. This rearrangement joins TRBV5-1 to TRBJ2-5, with TRBD2 matching 8 bases. The read falls 3 residues short of the CDR3 end, and the missing part is taken from the germline J gene. The length of the CDR3 is 15 residues. With V trimmed by 0 bases and J by 2 bases, 3 bases remained unmatched. From germline, CDR1 is SGHRS and CDR2 YFSETQ.

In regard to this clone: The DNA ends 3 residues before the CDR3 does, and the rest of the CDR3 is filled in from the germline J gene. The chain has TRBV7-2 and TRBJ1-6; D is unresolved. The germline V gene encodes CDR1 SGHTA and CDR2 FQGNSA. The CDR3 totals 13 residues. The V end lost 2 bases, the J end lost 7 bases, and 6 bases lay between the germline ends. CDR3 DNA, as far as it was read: TGTGCCAGCAGCTTATCGGTCAATTCACCC. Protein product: CASSLSVNSP. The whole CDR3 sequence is CASSLSVNSPLHF.

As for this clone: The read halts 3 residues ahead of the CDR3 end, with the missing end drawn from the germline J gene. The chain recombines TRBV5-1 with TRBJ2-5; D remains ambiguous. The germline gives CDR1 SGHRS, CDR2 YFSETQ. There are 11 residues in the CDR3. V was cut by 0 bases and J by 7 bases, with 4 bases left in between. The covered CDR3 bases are TGCGCCAGCAGCTTGGAGGGGACC. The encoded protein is CASSLEGT. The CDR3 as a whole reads CASSLEGTQYF.

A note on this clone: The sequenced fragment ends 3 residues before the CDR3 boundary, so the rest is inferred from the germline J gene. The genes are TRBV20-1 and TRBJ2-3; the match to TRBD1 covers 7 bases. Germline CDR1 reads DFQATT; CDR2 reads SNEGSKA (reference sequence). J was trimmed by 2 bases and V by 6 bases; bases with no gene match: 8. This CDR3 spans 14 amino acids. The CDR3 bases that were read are TGCAGTGCCGACTTGGGACAGTCCACAGATACG. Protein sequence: CSADLGQSTDT. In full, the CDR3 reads CSADLGQSTDTQYF.

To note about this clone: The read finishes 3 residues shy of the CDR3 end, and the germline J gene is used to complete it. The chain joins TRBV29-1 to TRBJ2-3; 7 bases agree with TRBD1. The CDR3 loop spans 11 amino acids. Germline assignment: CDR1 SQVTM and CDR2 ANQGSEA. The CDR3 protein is CSVERGTAQYF. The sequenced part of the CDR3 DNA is TGCAGCGTTGAAAGGGGGACAGCG.

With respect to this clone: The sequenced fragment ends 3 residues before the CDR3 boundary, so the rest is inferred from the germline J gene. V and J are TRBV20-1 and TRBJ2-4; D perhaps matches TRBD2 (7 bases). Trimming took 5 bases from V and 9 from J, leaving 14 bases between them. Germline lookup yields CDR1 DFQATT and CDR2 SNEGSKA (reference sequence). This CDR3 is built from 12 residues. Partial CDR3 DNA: TGCAGTGCTGGGGGAGGGGGAGGCATT. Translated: CSAGGGGGI. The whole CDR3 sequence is CSAGGGGGIQYF.

The CDR3 bases that were read are TGTGCCAGCAGCTCAATTCCGGGACAGGGGTTTCTC. Its protein is CASSSIPGQGFL. The whole CDR3 region reads CASSSIPGQGFLLTF. This chain connects TRBV7-2 to TRBJ2-6; TRBD1 matches 10 bases. The observed sequence ends 3 residues before the CDR3 terminus, with the missing tail filled in from the germline J gene. The CDR3 is 15 residues long. The germline V gene encodes CDR1 SGHTA and CDR2 FQGNSA. The variable domain in full, completed from reference TRBV7-2 and TRBJ2-6, reads GAGVSQSPSNKVTEKGKDVELRCDPISGHTALYWYRQSLGQGLEFLIYFQGNSAPDKSGLPSDRFSAERTGGSVSTLTIQRTQQEDSAVYLCASSSIPGQGFLLTFGAGSRLTVL.

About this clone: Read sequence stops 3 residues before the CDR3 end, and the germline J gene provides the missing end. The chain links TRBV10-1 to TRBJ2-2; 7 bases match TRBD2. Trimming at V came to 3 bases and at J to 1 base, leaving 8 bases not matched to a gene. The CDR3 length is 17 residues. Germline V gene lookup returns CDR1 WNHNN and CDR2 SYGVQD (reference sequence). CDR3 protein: CASSDGGGSRNTGELFF. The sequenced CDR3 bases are TGCGCCAGCAGTGATGGCGGGGGATCTCGGAACACCGGGGAG.

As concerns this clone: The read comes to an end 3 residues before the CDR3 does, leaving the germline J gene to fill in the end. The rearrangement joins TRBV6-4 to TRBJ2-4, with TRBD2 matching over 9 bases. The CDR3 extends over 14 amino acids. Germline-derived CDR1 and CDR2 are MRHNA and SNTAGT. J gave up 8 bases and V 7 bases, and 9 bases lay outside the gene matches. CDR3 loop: CASITEGTSYIQYF. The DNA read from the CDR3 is TGTGCCAGCATTACGGAGGGGACTAGCTACATT.

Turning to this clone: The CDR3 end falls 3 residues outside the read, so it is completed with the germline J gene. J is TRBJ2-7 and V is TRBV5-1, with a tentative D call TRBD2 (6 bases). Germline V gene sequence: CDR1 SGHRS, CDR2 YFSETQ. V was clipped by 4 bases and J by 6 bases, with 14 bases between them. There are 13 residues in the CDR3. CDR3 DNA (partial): TGCGCCAGCAGCGAGGGACTCGCCCTCGAG. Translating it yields CASSEGLALE. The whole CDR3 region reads CASSEGLALEQYF.

CDR3 bases read: TGTGCCAGCAGTCCCAGGTGGAGCTCCTACGAG. It translates to CASSPRWSSYE. The CDR3 in full is CASSPRWSSYEQYF. The chain uses TRBV27 and TRBJ2-7; no clear D. The CDR3 end lies 3 residues beyond the end of the read and is filled in from the germline J gene. The CDR3 covers 14 residues. The germline CDR1 and CDR2 sequences are MNHEY and SMNVEV (reference sequence). V lost 5 bases and J lost 0, with 11 bases in between.

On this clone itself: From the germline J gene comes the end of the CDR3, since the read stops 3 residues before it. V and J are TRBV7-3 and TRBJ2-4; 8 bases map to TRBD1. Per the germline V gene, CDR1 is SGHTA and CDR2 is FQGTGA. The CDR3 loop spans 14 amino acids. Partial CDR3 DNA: TGTGCCAGCAGCCCCGGGACAGGACACTATGGT. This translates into CASSPGTGHYG. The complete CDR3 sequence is CASSPGTGHYGQYF.

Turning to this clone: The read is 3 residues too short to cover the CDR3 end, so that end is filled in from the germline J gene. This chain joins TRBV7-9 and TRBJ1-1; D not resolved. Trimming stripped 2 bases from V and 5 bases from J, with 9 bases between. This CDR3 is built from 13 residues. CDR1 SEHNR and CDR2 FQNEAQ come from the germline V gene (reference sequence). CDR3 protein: CASSLPGMTEAFF. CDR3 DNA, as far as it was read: TGTGCCAGCAGCTTACCAGGTATGACTGAA.

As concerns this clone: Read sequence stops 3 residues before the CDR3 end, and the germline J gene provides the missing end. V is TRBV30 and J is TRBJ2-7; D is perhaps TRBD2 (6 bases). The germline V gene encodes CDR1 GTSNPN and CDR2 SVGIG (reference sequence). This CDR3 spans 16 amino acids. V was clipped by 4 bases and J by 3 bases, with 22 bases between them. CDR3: CAWIPRGSGKIYEQYF. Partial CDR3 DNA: TGTGCCTGGATCCCCCGGGGTAGCGGAAAAATCTACGAG.

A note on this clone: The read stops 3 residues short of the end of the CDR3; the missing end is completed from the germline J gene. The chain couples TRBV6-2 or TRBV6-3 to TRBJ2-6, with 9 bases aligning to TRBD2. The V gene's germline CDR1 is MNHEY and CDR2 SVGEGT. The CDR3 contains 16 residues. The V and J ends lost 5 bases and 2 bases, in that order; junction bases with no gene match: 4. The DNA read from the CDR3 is TGTGCCAGCAGTCTAGCGGGGAGGCCTGGGGCCAACGTC. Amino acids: CASSLAGRPGANV. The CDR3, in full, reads CASSLAGRPGANVLTF.